These T cell receptor beta chains were read from a single sample in a study of blood T cell repertoires in COVID-19. Libraries were prepared by immunoSEQ multiplex PCR; TCRdb keeps only in-frame clonotypes and omits some of them. The data show a few hundred thousand clones, about 83% seen once. The sequencing input was peripheral blood. The receptor source for this set is a man older than 75 with acute or convalescent COVID-19. Each CDR3 is given with its conserved first and last residue. A D gene is named only where the DNA matches it firmly. Rows may omit the clone size; those that give it use once, few, many or a size class.

cdr3_nt,cdr3_aa,v_call,clone_size,d_call,j_call
TGCAGTGCTAGTCACCCCCTGGGTCGGGGTCCCTCCTACAATGAGCAGTTCTTC,CSASHPLGRGPSYNEQFF,TRBV20-1,NA,NA,TRBJ2-1
TGTGCCAGTAGTGAGCAGGGACTTTTCAATCAGCCCCAGCATTTT,CASSEQGLFNQPQHF,TRBV19,NA,NA,TRBJ1-5
TGTGCCAGCTCACCATTTACAGGGGGAACTAATGAAAAACTGTTTTTT,CASSPFTGGTNEKLFF,TRBV18,NA,TRBD1,TRBJ1-4
TGCGCCAGCAGTGAAAGGACTCATACGCAGTATTTT,CASSERTHTQYF,TRBV10-1,once,NA,TRBJ2-3
TGTGCCAGCAGCCAATGGGGACAGGGATCCCACTATGGCTACACCTTC,CASSQWGQGSHYGYTF,TRBV3-1/TRBV3-2,NA,TRBD1,TRBJ1-2
TGTGCCAGTAAAGGACAGAACTATGGCTACACCTTC,CASKGQNYGYTF,TRBV9,once,NA,TRBJ1-2
TGTGCCACCAGCAGAGCCCAGGGGGCGACTAATGAGCAGTTCTTC,CATSRAQGATNEQFF,TRBV15,once,TRBD1,TRBJ2-1
TGTGCCAGCAGTACGGGGTCCTTCTCCTACAATGAGCAGTTCTTC,CASSTGSFSYNEQFF,TRBV7-9,few,NA,TRBJ2-1
TGTGCCAGCTCACACGACAGGGGAGGTGTGTACTTC,CASSHDRGGVYF,TRBV18,NA,TRBD1,TRBJ2-7
TGTGCCAGCAGCTTAGGGGGCTACGGAGAGACCCAGTACTTC,CASSLGGYGETQYF,TRBV13,NA,NA,TRBJ2-5
TGTGCCAGCTCACCGGCAGGAGGGAGCTACGAGCAGTACTTC,CASSPAGGSYEQYF,TRBV18,NA,NA,TRBJ2-7
TGCAGCGTTGAAGAGCCGGGACAGGGCTTGGGTGGCTACACCTTC,CSVEEPGQGLGGYTF,TRBV29-1,NA,TRBD1,TRBJ1-2
TGCAGTGCCGGTGACACGAGCTACACCTTC,CSAGDTSYTF,TRBV20-1,NA,NA,TRBJ1-2
TGTGCCAGCAGCTTCTTCCGGGACAGCCAAGAGACCCAGTACTTC,CASSFFRDSQETQYF,TRBV5-6,NA,TRBD1,TRBJ2-5
TGTGCCATCAGTGCCCGGGGGGGGGCGAACACCGGGGAGCTGTTTTTT,CAISARGGANTGELFF,TRBV10-3,NA,TRBD2,TRBJ2-2
TGTGCCAGCACCCGGACTACCAGCTCCTACAATGAGCAGTTCTTC,CASTRTTSSYNEQFF,TRBV28,NA,NA,TRBJ2-1
TGTGCCACCAGCCCCCGGACAGGTATCGACGAGCAGTACTTC,CATSPRTGIDEQYF,TRBV15,NA,TRBD1,TRBJ2-7
TGTGCCAGCAGCTTGGTTCACAGGAACACTGAAGCTTTCTTT,CASSLVHRNTEAFF,TRBV5-8,NA,NA,TRBJ1-1
TGTGCCAGCAGCTTATCGGCGGGGGAATACACAGATACGCAGTATTTT,CASSLSAGEYTDTQYF,TRBV7-9,NA,TRBD2,TRBJ2-3
TGTGCCACCAGTGATCAGCAGGTCCAAGAGACCCAGTACTTC,CATSDQQVQETQYF,TRBV24-1,NA,NA,TRBJ2-5
TGTGCCAGCATCCCCTCAACCTATGGGAGCTCCTATAATTCACCCCTCCACTTT,CASIPSTYGSSYNSPLHF,TRBV28,once,NA,TRBJ1-6
TGTGCTAGTAATCCTAGCGGAAACACCGGGGAGCTGTTTTTT,CASNPSGNTGELFF,TRBV12-5,NA,TRBD2,TRBJ2-2
TGTGCCAGCTCACCCCATGGCGGAGGGACCGGGGAGCTGTTTTTT,CASSPHGGGTGELFF,TRBV18,NA,NA,TRBJ2-2
TGTGCCAGCAGTGAAATCACCGGGACAGGGTTTCGCTATGGCTACACCTTC,CASSEITGTGFRYGYTF,TRBV6-1,NA,TRBD1,TRBJ1-2
TGTGCCAGCAAAAAGCGGGGGATCTCCTACGAGCAGTACTTC,CASKKRGISYEQYF,TRBV6-5,NA,TRBD2,TRBJ2-7
TGTGCCAGCAGTTCAAACAGTCCCTACAATGAGCAGTTCTTC,CASSSNSPYNEQFF,TRBV6-2/TRBV6-3,NA,NA,TRBJ2-1
TGTGCCACCTTGGGACTAGTTGGTTACGAGCAGTACTTC,CATLGLVGYEQYF,TRBV28,NA,TRBD2,TRBJ2-7
TGTGCCATCAGTGCCTCGACCGGGACAGGGGAAGGCTACACCTTC,CAISASTGTGEGYTF,TRBV10-3,NA,TRBD1,TRBJ1-2
TGCGCCAGCAGACAGGGTCCCTACGAGCAGTACTTC,CASRQGPYEQYF,TRBV10-2,once,NA,TRBJ2-7
TGTGCCAGCCCGGGGGGGGACAGCTCTGGAAACACCATATATTTT,CASPGGDSSGNTIYF,TRBV7-9,NA,TRBD1,TRBJ1-3
TGTGCCAGCAGCCTTAGAGTGGGTATACAGGGTTACGAGCAGTACTTC,CASSLRVGIQGYEQYF,TRBV5-6,NA,NA,TRBJ2-7
TGTGCCAGCGTTCATCCCGGACTAGCGGGAGGTGAGCAGTACTTC,CASVHPGLAGGEQYF,TRBV11-1,NA,TRBD2,TRBJ2-7
TGTGCCAGCAGTTCAACAGGGTTGTCCGTCTACGAGCAGTACTTC,CASSSTGLSVYEQYF,TRBV6-1,few,NA,TRBJ2-7
TGTGCCAGCAGTTTGTTGGGACAGACCAATCAGCCCCAGCATTTT,CASSLLGQTNQPQHF,TRBV27,few,TRBD1,TRBJ1-5
TGTGCCAGCAGTCCCAAAGGTGCGGGAGGGCGTGCCGAGCAGTACTTC,CASSPKGAGGRAEQYF,TRBV3-1/TRBV3-2,few,TRBD2,TRBJ2-7
TGTGCCAGCAGCTTAACCGGGACAGGGGACTACGAGCAGTACTTC,CASSLTGTGDYEQYF,TRBV13,NA,TRBD1,TRBJ2-7
TGTGCCAGCAGCTTAAGGGCAGGGGTGAATCAGCCCCAGCATTTT,CASSLRAGVNQPQHF,TRBV7-2,NA,NA,TRBJ1-5
TGTGCCAGTAGTATAAGCGGACCGAACACCGGGGAGCTGTTTTTT,CASSISGPNTGELFF,TRBV19,NA,NA,TRBJ2-2
TGTGCCAGCAACAACGACGGACTCACAGATACGCAGTATTTT,CASNNDGLTDTQYF,TRBV9,few,NA,TRBJ2-3
TGTGCCAGCAGTCCCGGACACTACAATGAGCAGTTCTTC,CASSPGHYNEQFF,TRBV6-5,NA,NA,TRBJ2-1
TGTGCCAGCTCACCCGGCCAGGGTAATCAGCCCCAGCATTTT,CASSPGQGNQPQHF,TRBV18,NA,NA,TRBJ1-5
TGTGCCAGTAGCATACAGGGGGCGCCTGGCTACACCTTC,CASSIQGAPGYTF,TRBV19,NA,TRBD1,TRBJ1-2
TGTGCCAGCAGCTTAGATCCGGTAGTGAACACTGAAGCTTTCTTT,CASSLDPVVNTEAFF,TRBV7-2,NA,NA,TRBJ1-1